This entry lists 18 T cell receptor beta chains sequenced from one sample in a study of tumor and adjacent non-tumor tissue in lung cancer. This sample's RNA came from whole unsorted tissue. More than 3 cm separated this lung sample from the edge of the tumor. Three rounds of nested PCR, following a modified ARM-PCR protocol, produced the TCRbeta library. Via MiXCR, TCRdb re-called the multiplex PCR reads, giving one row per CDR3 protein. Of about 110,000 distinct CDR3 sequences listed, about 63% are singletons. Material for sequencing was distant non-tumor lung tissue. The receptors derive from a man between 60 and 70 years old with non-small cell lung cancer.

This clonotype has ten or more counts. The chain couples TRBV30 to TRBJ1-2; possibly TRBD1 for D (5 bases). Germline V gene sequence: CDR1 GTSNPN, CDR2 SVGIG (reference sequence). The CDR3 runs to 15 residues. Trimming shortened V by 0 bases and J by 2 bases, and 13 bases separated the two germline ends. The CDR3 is CAWSVRGDRNYGYTF. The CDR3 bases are TGTGCCTGGAGTGTACGAGGGGACCGGAACTATGGCTACACCTTC.

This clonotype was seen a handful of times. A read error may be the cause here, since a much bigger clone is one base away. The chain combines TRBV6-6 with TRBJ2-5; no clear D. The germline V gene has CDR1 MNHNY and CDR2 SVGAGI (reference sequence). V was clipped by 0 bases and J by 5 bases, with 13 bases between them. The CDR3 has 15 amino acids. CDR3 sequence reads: CASSYSSTQKETQYF. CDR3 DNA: TGTGCCAGCAGTTACTCCTCGACCCAGAAGGAGACCCAGTACTTC.

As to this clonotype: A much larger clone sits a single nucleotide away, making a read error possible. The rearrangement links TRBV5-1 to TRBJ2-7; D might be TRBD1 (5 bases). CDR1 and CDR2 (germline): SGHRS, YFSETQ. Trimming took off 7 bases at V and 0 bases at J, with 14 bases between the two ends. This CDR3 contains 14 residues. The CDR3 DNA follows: TGCGCCAGCTGCACACAGGTTTCCTCCTACGAGCAGTACTTC. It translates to CASCTQVSSYEQYF. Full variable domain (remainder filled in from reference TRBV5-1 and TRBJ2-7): KAGVTQTPRYLIKTRGQQVTLSCSPISGHRSVSWYQQTPGQGLQFLFEYFSETQRNKGNFPGRFSGRQFSNSRSEMNVSTLELGDSALYLCASCTQVSSYEQYFGPGTRLTVT.

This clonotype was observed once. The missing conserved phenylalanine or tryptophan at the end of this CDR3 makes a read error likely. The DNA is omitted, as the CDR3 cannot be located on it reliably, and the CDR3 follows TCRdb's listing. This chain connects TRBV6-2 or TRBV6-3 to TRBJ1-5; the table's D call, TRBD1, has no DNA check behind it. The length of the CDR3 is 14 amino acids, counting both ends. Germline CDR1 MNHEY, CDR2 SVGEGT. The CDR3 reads CASSSPGQGALSHV.

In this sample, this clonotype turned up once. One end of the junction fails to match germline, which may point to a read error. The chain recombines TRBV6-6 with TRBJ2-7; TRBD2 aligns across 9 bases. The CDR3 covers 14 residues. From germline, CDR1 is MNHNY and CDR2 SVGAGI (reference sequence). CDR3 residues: CSSTFVSGGYEQYF. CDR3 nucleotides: TGTTCCAGCACTTTCGTTAGCGGGGGCTACGAGCAGTACTTC.

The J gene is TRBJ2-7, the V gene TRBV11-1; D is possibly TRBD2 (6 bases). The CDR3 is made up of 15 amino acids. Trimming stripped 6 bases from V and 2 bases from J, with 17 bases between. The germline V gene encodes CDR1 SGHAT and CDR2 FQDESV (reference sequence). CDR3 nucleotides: TGTGCCAGCAGTTCGAGGACTGGCGGGACCTACGAGCAGTACTTC. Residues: CASSSRTGGTYEQYF.

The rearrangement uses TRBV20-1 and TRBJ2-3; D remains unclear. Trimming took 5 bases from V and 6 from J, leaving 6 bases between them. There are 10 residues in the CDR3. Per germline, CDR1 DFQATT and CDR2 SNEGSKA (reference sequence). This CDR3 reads CSADRDTQYF. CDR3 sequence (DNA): TGCAGTGCTGATCGGGATACGCAGTATTTT.

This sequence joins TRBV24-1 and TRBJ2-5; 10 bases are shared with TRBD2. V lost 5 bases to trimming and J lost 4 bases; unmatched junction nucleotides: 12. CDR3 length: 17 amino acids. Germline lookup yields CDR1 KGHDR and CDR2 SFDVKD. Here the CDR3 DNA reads TGTGCCACCAGTGTTAATAGACTGGGACTAGCGCTAGAGACCCAGTACTTC. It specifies CATSVNRLGLALETQYF.

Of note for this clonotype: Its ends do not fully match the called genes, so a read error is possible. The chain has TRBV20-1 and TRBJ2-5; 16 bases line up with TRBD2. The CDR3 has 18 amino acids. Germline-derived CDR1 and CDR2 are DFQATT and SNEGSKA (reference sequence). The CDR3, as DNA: TGCAGTGCTAAACACGGGACTAGCGGGGGGGCTGTCCAAGAGACCCAGCACTTC. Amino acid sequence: CSAKHGTSGGAVQETQHF.

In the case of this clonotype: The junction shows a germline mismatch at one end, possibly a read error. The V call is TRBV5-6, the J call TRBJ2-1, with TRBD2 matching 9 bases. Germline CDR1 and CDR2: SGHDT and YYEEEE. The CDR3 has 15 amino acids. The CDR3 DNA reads TGTTCCAGCAGCCAAAGACTAGCGGCGTACAATGAGCAATTCTTC. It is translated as CSSSQRLAAYNEQFF. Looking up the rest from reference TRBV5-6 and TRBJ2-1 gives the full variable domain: DAGVTQSPTHLIKTRGQQVTLRCSPKSGHDTVSWYQQALGQGPQFIFQYYEEEERQRGNFPDRFSGHQFPNYSSELNVNALLLGDSALYLCSSSQRLAAYNEQFFGPGTRLTVL.

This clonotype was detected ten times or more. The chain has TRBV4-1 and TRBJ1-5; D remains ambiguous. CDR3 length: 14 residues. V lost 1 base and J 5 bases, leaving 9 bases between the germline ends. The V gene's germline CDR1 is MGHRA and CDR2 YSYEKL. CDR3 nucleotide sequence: TGCGCCAGCAGCCAAGGGGCCTCGGATCAGCCCCAGCATTTT. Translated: CASSQGASDQPQHF.

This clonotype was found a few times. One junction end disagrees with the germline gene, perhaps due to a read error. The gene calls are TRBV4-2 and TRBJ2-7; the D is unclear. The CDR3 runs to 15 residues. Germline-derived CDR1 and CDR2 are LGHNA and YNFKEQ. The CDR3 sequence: CVSSQELSRTHEQYF. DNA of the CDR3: TGTGTCAGCAGTCAAGAACTAAGCCGCACGCACGAGCAGTACTTC.

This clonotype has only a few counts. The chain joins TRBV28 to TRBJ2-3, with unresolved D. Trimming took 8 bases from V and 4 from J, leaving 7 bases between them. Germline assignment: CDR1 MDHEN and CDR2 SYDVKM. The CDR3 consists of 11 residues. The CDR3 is CASSESDTQYF. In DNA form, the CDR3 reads TGTGCCAGCTCGGAGTCAGATACGCAGTATTTT.

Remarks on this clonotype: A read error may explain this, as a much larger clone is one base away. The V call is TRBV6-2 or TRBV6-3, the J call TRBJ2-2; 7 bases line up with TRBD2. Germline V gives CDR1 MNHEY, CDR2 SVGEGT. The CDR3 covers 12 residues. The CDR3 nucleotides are TGTCCCAGCAGAAAGCGGGACGGGGAGCTGTTTTTT. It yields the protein CPSRKRDGELFF.

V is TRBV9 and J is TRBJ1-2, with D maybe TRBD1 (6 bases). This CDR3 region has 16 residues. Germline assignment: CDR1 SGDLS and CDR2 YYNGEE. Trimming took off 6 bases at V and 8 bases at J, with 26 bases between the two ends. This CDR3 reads CASTHGKDRMLRGYTF. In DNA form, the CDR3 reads TGTGCCAGCACCCACGGGAAGGACAGAATGTTGCGGGGCTACACCTTC.

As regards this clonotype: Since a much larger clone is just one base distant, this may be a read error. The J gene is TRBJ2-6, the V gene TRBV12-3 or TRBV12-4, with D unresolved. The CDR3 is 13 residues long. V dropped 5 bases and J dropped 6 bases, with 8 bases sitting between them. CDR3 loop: CASSRAVANVLTF. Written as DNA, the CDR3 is TGTGCCAGCAGTCGCGCTGTGGCCAACGTCCTGACTTTC.

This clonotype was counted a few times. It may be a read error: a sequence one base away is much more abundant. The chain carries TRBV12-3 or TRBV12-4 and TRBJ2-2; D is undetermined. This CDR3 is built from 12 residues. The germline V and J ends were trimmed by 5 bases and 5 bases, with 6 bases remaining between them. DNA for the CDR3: TGTGCCAGCAGTAAAGGTACCGGGGAGCTGTTTTTT. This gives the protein CASSKGTGELFF.

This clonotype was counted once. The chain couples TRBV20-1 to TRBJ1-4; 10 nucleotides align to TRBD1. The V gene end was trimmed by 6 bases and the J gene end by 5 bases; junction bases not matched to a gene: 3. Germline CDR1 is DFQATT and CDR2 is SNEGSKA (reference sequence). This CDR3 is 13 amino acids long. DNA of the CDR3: TGCAGTGCCCCGGGACAGGGGAATGAAAAACTGTTTTTT. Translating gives CSAPGQGNEKLFF.